This T cell receptor beta chain derives from a study of regulatory T cells in long-lasting Graves disease. Study-wide results and caveats: Repertoires from persistent disease leaned toward TRBV28, TRBJ1-2 and TRBJ2-5. Clonotypes that were public and shared totalled 2,500 to 3,500 in persistent patients versus roughly 1,000 in new patients. TCR diversity in persistent Graves' patients was below that of newly diagnosed ones.

As to this clonotype: Its antigen remains unknown.

Libraries of TCR beta came from iRepertoire HTBI primers plus Arm-PCR of CDR3 regions. Using its own MiXCR run on the multiplex PCR reads, TCRdb lists one record per CDR3 protein. The sample yields 650,000 to 850,000 distinct CDR3 sequences, 30% seen once. Time point described: persistent/refractory GD, antithyroid drugs over 5 years with positive TRAb. Scientists built the TCR library using RNA that was extracted from PBMCs. The authors drew approximately 9 milliliters of peripheral blood into EDTA tubes. CDR1 is MDHEN, CDR2 SYDVKM, per germline. V lost 5 bases and J 6 bases, leaving 12 bases between the germline ends. CDR3 length equals 13 residues.

The chain carries TRBV28 and TRBJ2-3; D unclear. This specimen was peripheral blood mononuclear cells (PBMCs), taken when the disease was refractory, from a patient treated with antithyroid drugs. This receptor was obtained from a female donor with Graves disease. The CDR3 nucleotides read TGTGCCAGCAGTCCCTCTCGTAGGGATACGCAGTATTTT. It encodes CASSPSRRDTQYF.